This T cell receptor beta chain emerged from a study of shared clonotypes between healthy human individuals. V dropped 5 bases and J dropped 4 bases, with 9 bases sitting between them. CDR1 is SNHLY, CDR2 FYNNEI, per germline. The CDR3 is 14 residues long. TCRdb's copy holds only in-frame clones and misses some; the assay was immunoSEQ multiplex PCR. The repertoire holds around 600,000 clones, more than 95% seen once, with 0.057% in the top ten. The source of this sequence is a woman in her twenties or thirties in good health. V usage is TRBV2 and J usage is TRBJ1-6; D remains ambiguous. The sample taken for sequencing was naive CD4+ T cells sorted from blood. Subset described: CD45RA+ positively selected. The CDR3 spells CASSWTGYNSPLHF. CDR3 sequence (DNA): TGTGCCAGCAGTTGGACCGGATATAATTCACCCCTCCACTTT.